This T cell receptor (beta chain) originates from a study of blood T cell repertoires in COVID-19. Study details: The United States, Italy and Spain provided the acute and convalescent COVID-19 samples. PBMCs, B-cell-depleted T cells, or T cells provided the cDNA or gDNA that made up the material.

V gave up 2 bases and J gave up 7 bases; unmatched junction bases: 5. The germline CDR1 and CDR2 sequences are MNHEY and SVGEGT. The CDR3 runs to 14 residues. As processed by the authors: For nucleated cells, counts were estimated from reference gene primer amplification. Clones were sequenced by immunoSEQ multiplex PCR, and TCRdb holds only the in-frame ones, with some missing. The DNA gave D and trimming, while V, J and clone size come from that table. In the table there are about 220,000 clones, 60% to 85% of which are singletons. Sequencing input: peripheral blood. The sequence was obtained from a woman in her seventies with acute or convalescent COVID-19. J is TRBJ2-3 and V is TRBV6-2 or TRBV6-3; 8 bases line up with TRBD1. The CDR3 DNA follows: TGTGCCAGCAGTTACGACAGGGGAGAAAATACGCAGTATTTT. Protein product: CASSYDRGENTQYF.